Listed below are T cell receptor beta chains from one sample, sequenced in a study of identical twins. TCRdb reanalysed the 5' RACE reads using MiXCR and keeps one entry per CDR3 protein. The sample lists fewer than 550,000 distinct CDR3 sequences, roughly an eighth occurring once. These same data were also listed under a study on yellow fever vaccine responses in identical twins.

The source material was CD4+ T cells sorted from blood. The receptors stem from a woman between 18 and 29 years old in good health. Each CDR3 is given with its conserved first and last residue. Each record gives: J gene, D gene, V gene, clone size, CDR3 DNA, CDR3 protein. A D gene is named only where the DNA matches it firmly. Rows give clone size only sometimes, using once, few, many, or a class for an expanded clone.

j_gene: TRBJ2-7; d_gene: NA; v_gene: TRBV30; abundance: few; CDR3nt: TGTGCCTGGAAGGGGGGACGGTACGAGCAGTACTTC; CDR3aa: CAWKGGRYEQYF
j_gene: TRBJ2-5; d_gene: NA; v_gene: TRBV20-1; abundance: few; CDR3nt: TGCAGTGCTCCCAGTTCTCTACAAGAGACCCAGTACTTC; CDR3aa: CSAPSSLQETQYF
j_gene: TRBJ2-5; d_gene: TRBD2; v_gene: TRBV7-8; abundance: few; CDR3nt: TGTGCCAGCAGCTCTGGACTAGCCGGGCGGTGGGGCCAGTACTTC; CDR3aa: CASSSGLAGRWGQYF
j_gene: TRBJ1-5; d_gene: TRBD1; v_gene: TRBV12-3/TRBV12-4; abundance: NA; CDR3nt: TGTGCCAGCAGGCCCCCGGGACAGGGGGATCAGCCCCAGCATTTT; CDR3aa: CASRPPGQGDQPQHF
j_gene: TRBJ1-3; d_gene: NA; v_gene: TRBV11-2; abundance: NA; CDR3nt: TGTGCCAGCAGCTTAGACAGGGGAAGAAACACCATATATTTT; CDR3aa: CASSLDRGRNTIYF
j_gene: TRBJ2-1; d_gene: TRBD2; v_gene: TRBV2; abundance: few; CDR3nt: TGTGCCAGCAGCCGACCGGGACTACAGTACAATGAGCAGTTCTTC; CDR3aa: CASSRPGLQYNEQFF
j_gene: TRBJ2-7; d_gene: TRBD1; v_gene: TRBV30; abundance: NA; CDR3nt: TGTGCCTGGACTATACCGGGACAGGGCTCCTACGAGCAGTACTTC; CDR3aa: CAWTIPGQGSYEQYF
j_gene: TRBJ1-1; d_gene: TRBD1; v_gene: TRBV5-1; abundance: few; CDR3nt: TGCGCCAGCAGCGGAACGGGACAGCTGAACACTGAAGCTTTCTTT; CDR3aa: CASSGTGQLNTEAFF
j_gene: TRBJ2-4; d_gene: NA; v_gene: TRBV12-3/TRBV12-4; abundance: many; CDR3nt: TGTGCCAGCAGTTTACGAGGGGGAAGGCACATTCAGTACTTC; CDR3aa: CASSLRGGRHIQYF
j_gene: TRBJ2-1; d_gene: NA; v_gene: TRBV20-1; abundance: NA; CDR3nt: TGCAGTGAGGGAGGACAGAGCCTAGGGCATGAGCAGTTCTTC; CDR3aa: CSEGGQSLGHEQFF
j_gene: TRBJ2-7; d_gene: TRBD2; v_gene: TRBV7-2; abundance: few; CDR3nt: TGTGCCAGCAGCTTAGGAGAGACTAGCGGAGAGGGTTTCGAGCAGTACTTC; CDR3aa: CASSLGETSGEGFEQYF
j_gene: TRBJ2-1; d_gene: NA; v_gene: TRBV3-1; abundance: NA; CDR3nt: TGTGCCAGCACCGATACTAAGGGCTCCAATGAGCAGTTCTTC; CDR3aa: CASTDTKGSNEQFF
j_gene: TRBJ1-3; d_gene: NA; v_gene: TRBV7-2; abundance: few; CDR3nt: TGTGCCAGCAGCTTAGCAGGGGTGACCTCTGGAAACACCATATATTTT; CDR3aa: CASSLAGVTSGNTIYF